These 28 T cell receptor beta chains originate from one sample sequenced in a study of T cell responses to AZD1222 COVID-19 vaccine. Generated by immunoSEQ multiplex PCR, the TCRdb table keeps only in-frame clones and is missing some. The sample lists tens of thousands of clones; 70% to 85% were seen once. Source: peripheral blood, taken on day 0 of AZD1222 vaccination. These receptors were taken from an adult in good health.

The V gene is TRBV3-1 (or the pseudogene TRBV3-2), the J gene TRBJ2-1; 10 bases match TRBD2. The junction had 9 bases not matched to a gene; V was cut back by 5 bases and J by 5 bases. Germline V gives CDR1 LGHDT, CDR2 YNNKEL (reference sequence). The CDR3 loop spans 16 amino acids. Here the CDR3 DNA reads TGTGCCAGCAGCGGAAAGCGGGAGGGTTCCCACAATGAGCAGTTCTTC. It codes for CASSGKREGSHNEQFF.

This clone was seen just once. The CDR3 DNA follows: TGTGCCAGCAGCTTAGATCATGGACTAGCGGGAGTGTTTGAGCAGTTCTTC. Protein sequence: CASSLDHGLAGVFEQFF. The chain joins TRBV11-2 to TRBJ2-1, with 13 nucleotides matching TRBD2. V gave up 0 bases and J gave up 9 bases; unmatched junction bases: 8. CDR1 and CDR2 (germline): SGHAT, FQNNGV. The CDR3 sequence is 17 residues long.

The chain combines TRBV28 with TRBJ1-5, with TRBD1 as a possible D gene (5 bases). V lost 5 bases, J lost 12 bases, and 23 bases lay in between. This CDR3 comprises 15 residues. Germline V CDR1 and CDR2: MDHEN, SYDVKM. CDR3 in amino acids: CASSPPRGDSPSQHF. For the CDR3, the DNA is TGTGCCAGCAGTCCCCCCCGGGGCGACAGCCCGAGCCAGCATTTT.

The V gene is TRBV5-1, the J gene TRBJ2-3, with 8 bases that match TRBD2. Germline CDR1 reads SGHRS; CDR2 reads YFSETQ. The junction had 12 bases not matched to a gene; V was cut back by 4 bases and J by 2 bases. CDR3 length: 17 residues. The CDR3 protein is CASSKLSGIGFTDTQYF. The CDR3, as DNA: TGCGCCAGCAGCAAGCTTAGCGGGATTGGGTTCACAGATACGCAGTATTTT.

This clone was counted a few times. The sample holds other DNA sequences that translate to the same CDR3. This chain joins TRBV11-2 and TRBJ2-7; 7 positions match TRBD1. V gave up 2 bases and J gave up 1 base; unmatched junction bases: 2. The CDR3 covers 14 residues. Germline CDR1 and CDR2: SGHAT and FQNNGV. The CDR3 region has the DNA TGTGCCAGCAGCTTATGGGACAGTTCCTACGAGCAGTACTTC. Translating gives CASSLWDSSYEQYF.

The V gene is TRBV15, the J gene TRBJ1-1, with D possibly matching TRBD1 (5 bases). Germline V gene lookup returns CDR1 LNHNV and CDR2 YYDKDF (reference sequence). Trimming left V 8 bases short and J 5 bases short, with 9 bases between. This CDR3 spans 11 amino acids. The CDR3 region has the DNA TGTGCCACCCGCAAGGGGACTGAAGCTTTCTTT. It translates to CATRKGTEAFF. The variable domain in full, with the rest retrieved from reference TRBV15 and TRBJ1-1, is DAMVIQNPRYQVTQFGKPVTLSCSQTLNHNVMYWYQQKSSQAPKLLFHYYDKDFNNEADTPDNFQSRRPNTSFCFLDIRSPGLGDTAMYLCATRKGTEAFFGQGTRLTVV.

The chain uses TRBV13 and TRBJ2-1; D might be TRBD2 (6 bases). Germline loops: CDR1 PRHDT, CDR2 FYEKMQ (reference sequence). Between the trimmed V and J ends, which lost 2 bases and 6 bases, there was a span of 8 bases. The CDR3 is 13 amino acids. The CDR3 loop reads CASSLLASNEQFF. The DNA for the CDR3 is TGTGCCAGCAGCTTACTAGCGTCCAATGAGCAGTTCTTC.

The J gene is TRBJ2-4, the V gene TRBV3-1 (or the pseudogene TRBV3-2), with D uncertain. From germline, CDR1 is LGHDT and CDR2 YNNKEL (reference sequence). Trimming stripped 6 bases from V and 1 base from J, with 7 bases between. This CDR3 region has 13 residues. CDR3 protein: CASRESAKNIQYF. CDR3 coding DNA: TGTGCCAGCAGGGAGTCGGCCAAAAACATTCAGTACTTC.

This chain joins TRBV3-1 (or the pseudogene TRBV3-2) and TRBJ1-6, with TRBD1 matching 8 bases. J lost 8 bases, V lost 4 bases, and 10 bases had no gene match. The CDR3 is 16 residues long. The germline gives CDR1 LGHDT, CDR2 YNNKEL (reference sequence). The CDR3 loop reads CASSRVGDRGDSPLHF. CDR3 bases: TGTGCCAGCAGCCGAGTCGGCGACAGGGGTGATTCACCCCTCCACTTT.

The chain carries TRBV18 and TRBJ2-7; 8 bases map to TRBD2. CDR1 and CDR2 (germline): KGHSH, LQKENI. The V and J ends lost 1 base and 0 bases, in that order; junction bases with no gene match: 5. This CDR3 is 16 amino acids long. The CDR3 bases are TGTGCCAGCTCACCACTCCGACTAGCGTCCTCCTACGAGCAGTACTTC. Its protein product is CASSPLRLASSYEQYF.

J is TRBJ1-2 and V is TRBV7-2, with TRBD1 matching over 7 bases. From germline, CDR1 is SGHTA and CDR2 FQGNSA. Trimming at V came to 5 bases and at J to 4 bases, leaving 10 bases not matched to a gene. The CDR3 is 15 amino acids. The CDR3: CASSQLGAGGYGYTF. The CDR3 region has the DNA TGTGCCAGCAGCCAACTCGGGGCAGGGGGCTATGGCTACACCTTC.

CDR3 sequence: CASIHTGGDEQFF. The CDR3 DNA follows: TGTGCCAGCATCCATACAGGGGGCGATGAGCAGTTCTTC. The chain couples TRBV7-9 to TRBJ2-1; 9 bases are shared with TRBD1. Trimming cost V 7 bases and J 8 bases; bases outside gene matches: 6. CDR1 and CDR2 (germline): SEHNR, FQNEAQ (reference sequence). The CDR3 runs 13 residues. The whole variable domain, remainder taken from reference TRBV7-9 and TRBJ2-1, is DTGVSQNPRHKITKRGQNVTFRCDPISEHNRLYWYRQTLGQGPEFLTYFQNEAQLEKSRLLSDRFSAERPKGSFSTLEIQRTEQGDSAMYLCASIHTGGDEQFFGPGTRLTVL.

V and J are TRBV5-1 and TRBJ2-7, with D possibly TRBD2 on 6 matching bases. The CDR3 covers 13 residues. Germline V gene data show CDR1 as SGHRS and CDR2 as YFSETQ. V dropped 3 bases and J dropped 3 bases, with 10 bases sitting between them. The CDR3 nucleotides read TGCGCCAGCAGCTCCCGGGGGAACTACGAGCAGTACTTC. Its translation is CASSSRGNYEQYF.

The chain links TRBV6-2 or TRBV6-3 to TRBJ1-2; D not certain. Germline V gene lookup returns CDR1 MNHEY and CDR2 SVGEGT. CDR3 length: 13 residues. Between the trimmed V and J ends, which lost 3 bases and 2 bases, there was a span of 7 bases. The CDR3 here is CASSYGQNYGYTF. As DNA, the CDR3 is TGTGCCAGCAGTTATGGCCAAAACTATGGCTACACCTTC.

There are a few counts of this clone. The CDR3 region is CASSRSGSETQYF. CDR3 DNA sequence: TGTGCCAGCTCCCGCAGCGGCTCGGAGACCCAGTACTTC. The rearrangement links TRBV18 to TRBJ2-5; D is perhaps TRBD2 (5 bases). Trimming took 6 bases from V and 5 from J, leaving 13 bases between them. The CDR3 spans 13 residues. Germline V gives CDR1 KGHSH, CDR2 LQKENI.

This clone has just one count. In DNA, the CDR3 is TGTGCCAGCAGCCGATCCGGGACCCAAGAGACCCAGTACTTC. Its protein is CASSRSGTQETQYF. V usage is TRBV3-1 (or the pseudogene TRBV3-2) and J usage is TRBJ2-5, with D perhaps given as TRBD1 or TRBD2 (5 bases each). Germline V CDR1 and CDR2: LGHDT, YNNKEL (reference sequence). Trimming shortened V by 4 bases and J by 1 base, and 10 bases separated the two germline ends. This CDR3 comprises 14 residues.

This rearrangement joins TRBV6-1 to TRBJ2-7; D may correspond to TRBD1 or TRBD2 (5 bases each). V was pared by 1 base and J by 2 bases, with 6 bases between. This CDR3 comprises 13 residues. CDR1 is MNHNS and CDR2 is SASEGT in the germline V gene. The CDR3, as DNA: TGTGCCAGCAGTGAAGGGGACGCCTACGAGCAGTACTTC. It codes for CASSEGDAYEQYF.

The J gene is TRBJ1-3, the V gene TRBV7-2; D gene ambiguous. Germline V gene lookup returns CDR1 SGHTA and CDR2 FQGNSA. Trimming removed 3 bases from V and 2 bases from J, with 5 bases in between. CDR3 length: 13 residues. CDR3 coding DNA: TGTGCCAGCAGCTTGGGGACTGGAAACACCATATATTTT. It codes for CASSLGTGNTIYF.

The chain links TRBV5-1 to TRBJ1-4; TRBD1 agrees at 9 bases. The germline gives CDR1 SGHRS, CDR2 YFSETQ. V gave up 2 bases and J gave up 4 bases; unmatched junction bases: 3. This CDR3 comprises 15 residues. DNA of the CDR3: TGCGCCAGCAGCTTATTGACAGGGGGTAATGAAAAACTGTTTTTT. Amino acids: CASSLLTGGNEKLFF.

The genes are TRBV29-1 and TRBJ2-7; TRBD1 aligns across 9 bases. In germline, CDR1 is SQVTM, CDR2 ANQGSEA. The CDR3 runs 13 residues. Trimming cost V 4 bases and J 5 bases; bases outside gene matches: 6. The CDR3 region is CSVAGQGMNEQYF. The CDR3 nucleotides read TGCAGCGTTGCGGGACAGGGAATGAACGAGCAGTACTTC.

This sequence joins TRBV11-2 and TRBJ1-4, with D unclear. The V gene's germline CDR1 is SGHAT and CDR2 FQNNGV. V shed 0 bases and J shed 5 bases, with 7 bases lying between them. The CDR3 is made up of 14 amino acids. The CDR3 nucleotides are TGTGCCAGCAGCTTAGATGTCGGGAATGAAAAACTGTTTTTT. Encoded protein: CASSLDVGNEKLFF.

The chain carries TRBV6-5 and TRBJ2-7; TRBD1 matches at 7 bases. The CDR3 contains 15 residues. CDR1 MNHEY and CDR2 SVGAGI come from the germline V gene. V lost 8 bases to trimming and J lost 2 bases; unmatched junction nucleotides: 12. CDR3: CASRFSGTDPYEQYF. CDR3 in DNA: TGTGCCAGCCGCTTTTCCGGGACAGACCCCTACGAGCAGTACTTC.

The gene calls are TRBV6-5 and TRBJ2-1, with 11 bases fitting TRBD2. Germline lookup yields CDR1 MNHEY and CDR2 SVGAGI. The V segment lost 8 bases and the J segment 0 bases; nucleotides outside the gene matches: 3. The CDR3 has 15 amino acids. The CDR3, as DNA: TGTGCCAGCTCCGGGACTAGCGGCTCCTACAATGAGCAGTTCTTC. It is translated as CASSGTSGSYNEQFF.

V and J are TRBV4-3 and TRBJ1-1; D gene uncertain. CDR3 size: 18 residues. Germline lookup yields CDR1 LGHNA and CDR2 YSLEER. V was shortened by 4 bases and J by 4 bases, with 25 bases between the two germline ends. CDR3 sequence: CASSRRSSGSSVGTEAFF. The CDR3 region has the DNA TGCGCCAGCAGCCGTAGGAGCTCTGGGTCGTCGGTAGGCACTGAAGCTTTCTTT.

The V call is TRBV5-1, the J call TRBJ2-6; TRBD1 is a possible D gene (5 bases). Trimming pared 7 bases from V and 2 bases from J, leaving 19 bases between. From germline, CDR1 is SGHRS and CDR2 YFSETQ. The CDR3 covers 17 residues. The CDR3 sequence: CASSDQGQGTGANVLTF. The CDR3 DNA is TGCGCCAGCTCTGACCAAGGACAAGGGACTGGGGCCAACGTCCTGACTTTC.

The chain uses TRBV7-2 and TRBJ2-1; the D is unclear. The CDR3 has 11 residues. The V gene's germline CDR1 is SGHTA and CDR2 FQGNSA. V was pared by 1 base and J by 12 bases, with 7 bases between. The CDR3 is CASSLVEVQFF. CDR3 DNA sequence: TGTGCCAGCAGCTTAGTTGAGGTGCAGTTCTTC. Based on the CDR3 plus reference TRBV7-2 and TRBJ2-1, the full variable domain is GAGVSQSPSNKVTEKGKDVELRCDPISGHTALYWYRQSLGQGLEFLIYFQGNSAPDKSGLPSDRFSAERTGGSVSTLTIQRTQQEDSAVYLCASSLVEVQFFGPGTRLTVL.

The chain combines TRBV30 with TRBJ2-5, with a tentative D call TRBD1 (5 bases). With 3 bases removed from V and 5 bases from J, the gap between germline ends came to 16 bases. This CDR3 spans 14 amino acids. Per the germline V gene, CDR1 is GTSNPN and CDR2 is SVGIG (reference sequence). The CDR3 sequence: CAWRSVGEGETQYF. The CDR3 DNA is TGTGCCTGGAGATCCGTAGGGGAAGGGGAGACCCAGTACTTC.

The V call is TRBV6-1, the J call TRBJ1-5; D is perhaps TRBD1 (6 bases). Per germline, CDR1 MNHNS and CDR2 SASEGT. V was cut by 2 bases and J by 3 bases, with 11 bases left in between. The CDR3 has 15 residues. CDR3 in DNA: TGTGCCAGCAGTGAAATGGGGGGGGCCAATCAGCCCCAGCATTTT. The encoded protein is CASSEMGGANQPQHF.